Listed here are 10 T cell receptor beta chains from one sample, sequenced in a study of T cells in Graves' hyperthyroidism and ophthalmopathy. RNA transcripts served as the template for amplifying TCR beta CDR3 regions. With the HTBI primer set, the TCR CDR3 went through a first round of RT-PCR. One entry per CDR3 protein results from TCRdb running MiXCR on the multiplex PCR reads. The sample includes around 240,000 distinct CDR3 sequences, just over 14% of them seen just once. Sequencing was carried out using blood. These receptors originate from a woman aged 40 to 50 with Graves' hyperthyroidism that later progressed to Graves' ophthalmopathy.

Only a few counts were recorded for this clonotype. CDR3 in DNA: TGTGCCAGCAGCGCCCCGGGACTAGCGGTAAACTACGAGCAGTACTTC. Its protein product is CASSAPGLAVNYEQYF. The chain links TRBV6-4 to TRBJ2-7; TRBD2 aligns across 11 bases. Germline V gives CDR1 MRHNA, CDR2 SNTAGT. Trimming took 6 bases from V and 3 from J; bases not matched to a gene: 10. The CDR3 covers 16 residues.

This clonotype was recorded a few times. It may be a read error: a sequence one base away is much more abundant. CDR3 sequence: CASSPVTGTSTDTQYF. As DNA, the CDR3 is TGTGCCAGCAGCCCCGTGACAGGGACTAGCACAGATACGCAGTATTTT. This chain uses TRBV7-9 with TRBJ2-3, with a possible D match to TRBD1 (7 bases). This CDR3 is 16 amino acids long. In germline, CDR1 is SEHNR, CDR2 FQNEAQ (reference sequence). The V end lost 5 bases, the J end lost 0 bases, and 15 bases lay between the germline ends.

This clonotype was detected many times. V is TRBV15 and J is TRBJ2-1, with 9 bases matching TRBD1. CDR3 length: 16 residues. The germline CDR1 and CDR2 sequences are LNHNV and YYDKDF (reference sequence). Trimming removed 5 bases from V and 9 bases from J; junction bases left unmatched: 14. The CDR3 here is CATSSNWDRELSEQFF. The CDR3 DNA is TGTGCCACCAGCTCAAATTGGGACAGGGAGTTAAGTGAGCAGTTCTTC.

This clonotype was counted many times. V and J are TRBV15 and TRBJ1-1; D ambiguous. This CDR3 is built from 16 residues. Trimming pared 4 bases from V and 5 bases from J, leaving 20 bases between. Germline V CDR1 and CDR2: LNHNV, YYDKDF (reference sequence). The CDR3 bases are TGTGCCACCAGCACGCGGTACTCACTGAAAGGAACTGAAGCTTTCTTT. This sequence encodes CATSTRYSLKGTEAFF.

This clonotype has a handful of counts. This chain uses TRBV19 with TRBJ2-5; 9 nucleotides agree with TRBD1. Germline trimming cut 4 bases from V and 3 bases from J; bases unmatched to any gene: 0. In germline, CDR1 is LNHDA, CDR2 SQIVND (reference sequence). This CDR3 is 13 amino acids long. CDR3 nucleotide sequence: TGTGCCAGTAGTAGGACAGGGGAAGAGACCCAGTACTTC. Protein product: CASSRTGEETQYF.

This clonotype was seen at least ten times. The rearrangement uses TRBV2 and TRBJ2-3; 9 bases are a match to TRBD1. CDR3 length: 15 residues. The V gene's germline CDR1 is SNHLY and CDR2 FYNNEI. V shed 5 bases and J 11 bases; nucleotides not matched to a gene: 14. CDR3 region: CASSKRTGAPPRQYF. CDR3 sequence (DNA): TGTGCCAGCAGTAAACGGACAGGGGCCCCTCCACGGCAGTATTTT.

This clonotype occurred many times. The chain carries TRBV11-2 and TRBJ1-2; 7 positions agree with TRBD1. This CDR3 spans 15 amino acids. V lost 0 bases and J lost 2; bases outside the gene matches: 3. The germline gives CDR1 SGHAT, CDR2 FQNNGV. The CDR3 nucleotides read TGTGCCAGCAGCTTAGACGGACAGGTGAACTATGGCTACACCTTC. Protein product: CASSLDGQVNYGYTF.

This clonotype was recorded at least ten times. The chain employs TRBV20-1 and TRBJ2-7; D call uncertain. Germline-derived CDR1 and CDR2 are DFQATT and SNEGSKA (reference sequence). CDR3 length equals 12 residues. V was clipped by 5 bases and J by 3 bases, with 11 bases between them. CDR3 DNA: TGCAGTGCTTCCATGCAGGTCTACGAGCAGTACTTC. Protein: CSASMQVYEQYF.

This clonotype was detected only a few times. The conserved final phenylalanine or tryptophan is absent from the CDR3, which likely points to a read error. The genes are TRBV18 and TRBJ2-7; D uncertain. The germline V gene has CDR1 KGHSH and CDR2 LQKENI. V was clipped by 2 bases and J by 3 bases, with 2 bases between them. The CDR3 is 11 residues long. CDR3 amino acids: CASSPNYEQYL. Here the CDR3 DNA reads TGTGCCAGCTCACCAAACTACGAGCAGTACCTC.

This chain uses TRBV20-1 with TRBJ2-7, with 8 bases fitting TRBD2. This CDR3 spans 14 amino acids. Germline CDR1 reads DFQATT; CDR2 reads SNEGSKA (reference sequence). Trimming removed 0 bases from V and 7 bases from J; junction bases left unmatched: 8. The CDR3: CSARDTGGPSEQYF. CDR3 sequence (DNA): TGCAGTGCTAGAGATACGGGAGGGCCTAGTGAGCAGTACTTC.